This TCR beta chain stems from a study of radiation and T cells in renal cell carcinoma. Time point reported: blood 4 weeks post-SBRT, at nephrectomy. Treatment defined: 15 Gy SBRT to primary tumor, nephrectomy 4 weeks later. The tumor was a clear cell renal cell carcinoma. Some clones are missing from TCRdb's copy, which holds only in-frame ones; the method was immunoSEQ multiplex PCR. This sample has tens of thousands of clones, with 81% found just once. The CDR3 loop spans 17 amino acids. Trimming left V 0 bases short and J 6 bases short, with 19 bases between. Germline V gives CDR1 SGHKS, CDR2 YYEKEE (reference sequence). On this clone itself: The antigen is not known.

Points from the study as a whole: No pretreatment tumor biopsies were available for baseline clonotypes.

This chain links TRBV5-5 with TRBJ1-5; D is unclear. This TCR derives from a man in his sixties with renal cell carcinoma. The source material was blood, sampled from a patient whose treatment included radiotherapy and nephrectomy. In nucleotides, the CDR3 is TGTGCCAGCAGCTTGGGCGTGTCGGGCGGTCGCGGTCAGCCCCAGCATTTT. Its translation: CASSLGVSGGRGQPQHF. Looking up the rest from reference TRBV5-5 and TRBJ1-5 gives the full variable domain: DAGVTQSPTHLIKTRGQQVTLRCSPISGHKSVSWYQQVLGQGPQFIFQYYEKEERGRGNFPDRFSARQFPNYSSELNVNALLLGDSALYLCASSLGVSGGRGQPQHFGDGTRLSIL.